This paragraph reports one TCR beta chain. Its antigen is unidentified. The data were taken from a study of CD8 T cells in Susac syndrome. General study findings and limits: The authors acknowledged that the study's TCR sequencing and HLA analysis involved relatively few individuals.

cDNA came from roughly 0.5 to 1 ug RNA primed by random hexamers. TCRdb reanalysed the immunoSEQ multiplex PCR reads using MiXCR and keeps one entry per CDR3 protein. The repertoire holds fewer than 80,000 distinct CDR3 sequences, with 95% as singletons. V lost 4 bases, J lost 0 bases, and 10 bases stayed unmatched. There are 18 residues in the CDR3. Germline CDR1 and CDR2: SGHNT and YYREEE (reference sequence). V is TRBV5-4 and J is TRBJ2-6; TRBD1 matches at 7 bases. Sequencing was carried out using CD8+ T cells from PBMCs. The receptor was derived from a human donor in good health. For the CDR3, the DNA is TGTGCCAGCAGCCCCCTTGGACAGGCCCACTCTGGGGCCAACGTCCTGACTTTC. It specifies CASSPLGQAHSGANVLTF.